One T cell receptor (beta chain) is described in this entry. The data stem from a study of T cell changes during pregnancy in multiple sclerosis. Assay used: immunoSEQ multiplex PCR; TCRdb lists only in-frame clones, some missing. Here the sample spans 50,000 or so clones, about 90% being singletons. In germline, CDR1 is SGHTA, CDR2 FQGNSA. The CDR3 runs to 16 residues. Between the trimmed V and J ends, which lost 1 base and 1 base, there was a span of 13 bases. The clonotype was recovered from a female donor in good health, enrolled as a control in a pregnancy study. The chain recombines TRBV7-2 with TRBJ1-2, with D tentatively TRBD1 (5 bases). The source was CD4+ T cells from peripheral blood mononuclear cells, collected after pregnancy. In DNA form, the CDR3 reads TGTGCCAGCAGCTTAGACGGGGCGGGGAATAACTATGGCTACACCTTC. Protein: CASSLDGAGNNYGYTF.